A single sample gave rise to the 9 T cell receptor beta chains below, sequenced in a study of T-cell reconstitution after alpha-beta-depleted transplantation in children. Construction of the TCRbeta library involved unique molecular identifiers. One entry per CDR3 protein, called by TCRdb with MiXCR from the PCR reads. The top ten clones hold roughly 6% of a sample with over 150,000 distinct CDR3 sequences, approximately 6.9% of them seen once. Sequencing used PBMCs, obtained before TCRalphabeta/CD19-depleted stem cell transplant. The receptors here all came from a boy aged 2 to 10 with acute lymphoblastic leukemia, due to receive a stem cell transplant.

In regard to this clonotype: Just one base apart from a much larger clone, this may be a read error. Given the absence of the conserved phenylalanine or tryptophan at the CDR3 end, a read error is likely. The chain uses TRBV7-2 and TRBJ1-4; the D gene is possibly TRBD1 (5 bases). CDR3 length: 14 residues. Trimming shortened V by 7 bases and J by 6 bases, and 15 bases separated the two germline ends. The germline gives CDR1 SGHTA, CDR2 FQGNSA. CDR3 coding DNA: TGTGCCAGCACCCCCCGAGTAGGGGATGAAAAACTGTTTTAT. Its protein product is CASTPRVGDEKLFY.

A remark on this clonotype: A single base separates this from a much larger clone, so it may be a read error. This CDR3 is missing its conserved last phenylalanine or tryptophan, likely due to a read error. The rearrangement uses TRBV5-1 and TRBJ1-2, with D possibly matching TRBD1 (6 bases). This CDR3 has 12 residues. From germline, CDR1 is SGHRS and CDR2 YFSETQ. The V gene lost 7 bases and the J gene lost 1 base, with 8 bases spanning the gap. The CDR3 sequence is CASRTDNYGYTY. The CDR3 bases are TGCGCCAGCCGGACAGATAACTATGGCTACACCTAC.

In this sample, this clonotype turned up a few times. V and J are TRBV7-2 and TRBJ2-5, with 8 bases identical to TRBD2. Trimming cost V 5 bases and J 3 bases; bases outside gene matches: 8. Germline-derived CDR1 and CDR2 are SGHTA and FQGNSA. The CDR3 totals 15 residues. CDR3: CASSPGGGREETQYF. The CDR3 DNA follows: TGTGCCAGCAGCCCCGGGGGGGGTCGTGAAGAGACCCAGTACTTC.

This clonotype was seen many times. This chain joins TRBV12-3 or TRBV12-4 and TRBJ1-5; 10 bases line up with TRBD1. V lost 3 bases, J lost 6 bases, and 2 bases stayed unmatched. This CDR3 region has 14 residues. CDR3 in amino acids: CASSLDRGGQPQHF. As DNA, the CDR3 is TGTGCCAGCAGTTTGGACAGGGGGGGTCAGCCCCAGCATTTT.

The table lists this clonotype with a few counts. The CDR3 loop is CASSVLSSEQFF. The CDR3 bases are TGTGCCAGCAGTGTTCTAAGCAGTGAGCAGTTCTTC. The V gene is TRBV2, the J gene TRBJ2-1, with D uncertain. The germline gives CDR1 SNHLY, CDR2 FYNNEI. The CDR3 sequence is 12 residues long. With 4 bases removed from V and 9 bases from J, the gap between germline ends came to 10 bases. The full variable domain, in which reference TRBV2 and TRBJ2-1 provide the parts outside the CDR3, is EPEVTQTPSHQVTQMGQEVILRCVPISNHLYFYWYRQILGQKVEFLVSFYNNEISEKSEIFDDQFSVERPDGSNFTLKIRSTKLEDSAMYFCASSVLSSEQFFGPGTRLTVL.

This clonotype has ten or more counts. The chain's CDR3 is CASSYSETQYF. CDR3 nucleotides: TGTGCCAGCAGTTACTCGGAGACCCAGTACTTC. V usage is TRBV6-2 or TRBV6-3 and J usage is TRBJ2-5; D remains unclear. V was trimmed by 0 bases and J by 5 bases, leaving 1 base between them. The length of the CDR3 is 11 residues. Germline V gene sequence: CDR1 MNHEY, CDR2 SVGEGT.

This clonotype appeared a few times. CDR3 sequence: CASSSSGQGRRGNTIYF. Written as DNA, the CDR3 is TGTGCCAGCAGCTCGTCCGGACAGGGTCGGAGGGGAAACACCATATATTTT. The chain links TRBV7-9 to TRBJ1-3; 8 bases map to TRBD1. The CDR3 loop spans 17 amino acids. Per the germline V gene, CDR1 is SEHNR and CDR2 is FQNEAQ (reference sequence). V shed 4 bases and J 4 bases; nucleotides not matched to a gene: 12.

With regard to this clonotype: At one of its ends the junction is not consistent with the germline gene, which may arise from a read error. The genes are TRBV3-1 and TRBJ1-6; the D gene is possibly TRBD1 (5 bases). Germline V gene sequence: CDR1 LGHDT, CDR2 YNNKEL (reference sequence). The length of the CDR3 is 16 residues. CDR3 protein: CSSRKGRSSYNSPLHF. The CDR3 DNA reads TGTTCCAGCAGGAAGGGACGGAGCTCCTATAATTCACCCCTCCACTTT.

The chain uses TRBV5-1 and TRBJ1-5; TRBD1 matches 9 bases. Losses at the gene ends were 4 bases for V and 6 bases for J; bases not matched to a gene: 8. The CDR3 consists of 15 residues. Germline-derived CDR1 and CDR2 are SGHRS and YFSETQ. CDR3 DNA: TGCGCCAGCAGCCCGGGGACAGGGCTTGGTCAGCCCCAGCATTTT. Translated, it gives CASSPGTGLGQPQHF.